This T cell receptor beta chain was observed in a study of T-cell reconstitution after alpha-beta-depleted transplantation in children. Germline V gene lookup returns CDR1 SNHLY and CDR2 FYNNEI. The V gene lost 8 bases and the J gene lost 0 bases, with 20 bases spanning the gap. The CDR3 covers 16 residues. Unique molecular identifiers were incorporated into the prepared TCRbeta library. TCRdb re-called the PCR reads through MiXCR, storing one row per CDR3 protein. There are around 29,000 distinct CDR3 sequences in the sample; 5.5% to 7.5% occur only once, and 7% lies in the top ten. There are many counts of this clonotype. The target antigen is unknown. General study points: In patients about two months after transplant, alpha-beta T cells reportedly arose from several hundred expanded graft clones.

Sequences were derived from PBMCs, mostly from graft donor cells, sampled 180 days after TCRalphabeta/CD19-depleted stem cell transplant. The TCR originated in a male patient between 10 and 17 years old who had a stem cell transplant for acute myeloid leukemia, so the T cells may come from the graft donor. The J gene is TRBJ2-7, the V gene TRBV2; a possible D gene is TRBD2 (7 bases). The CDR3 region is CASAQGGGRGSYEQYF. The CDR3 DNA reads as TGTGCCAGCGCCCAGGGCGGGGGCAGAGGCTCCTACGAGCAGTACTTC.